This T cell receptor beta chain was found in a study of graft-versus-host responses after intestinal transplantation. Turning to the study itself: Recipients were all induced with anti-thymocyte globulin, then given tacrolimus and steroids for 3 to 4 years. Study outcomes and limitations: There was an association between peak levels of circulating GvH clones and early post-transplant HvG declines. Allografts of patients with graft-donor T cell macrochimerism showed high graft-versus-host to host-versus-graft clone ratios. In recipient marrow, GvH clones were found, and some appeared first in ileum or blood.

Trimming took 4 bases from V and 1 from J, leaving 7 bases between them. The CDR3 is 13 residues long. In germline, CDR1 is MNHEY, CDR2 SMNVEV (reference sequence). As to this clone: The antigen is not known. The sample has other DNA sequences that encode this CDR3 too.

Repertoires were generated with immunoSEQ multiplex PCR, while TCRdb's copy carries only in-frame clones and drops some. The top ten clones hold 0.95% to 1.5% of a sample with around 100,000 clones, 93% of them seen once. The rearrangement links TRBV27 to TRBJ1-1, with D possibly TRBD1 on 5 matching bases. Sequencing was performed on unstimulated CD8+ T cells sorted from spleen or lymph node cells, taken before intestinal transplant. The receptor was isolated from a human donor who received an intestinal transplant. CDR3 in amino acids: CASSSGGNTEAFF. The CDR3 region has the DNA TGTGCCAGCAGTTCTGGGGGGAACACTGAAGCTTTCTTT.